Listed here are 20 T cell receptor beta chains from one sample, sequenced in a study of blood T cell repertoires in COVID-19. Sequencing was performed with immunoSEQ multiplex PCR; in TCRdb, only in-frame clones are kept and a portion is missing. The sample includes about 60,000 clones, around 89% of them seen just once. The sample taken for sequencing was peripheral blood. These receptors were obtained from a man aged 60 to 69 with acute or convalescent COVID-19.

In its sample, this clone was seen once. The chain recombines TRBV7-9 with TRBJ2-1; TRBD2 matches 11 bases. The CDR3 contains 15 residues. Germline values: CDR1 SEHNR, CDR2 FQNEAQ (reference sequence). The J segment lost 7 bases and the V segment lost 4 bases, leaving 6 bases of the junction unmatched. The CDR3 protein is CASSSLAGGWNEQFF. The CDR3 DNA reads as TGTGCCAGCAGCTCCCTAGCGGGAGGTTGGAATGAGCAGTTCTTC.

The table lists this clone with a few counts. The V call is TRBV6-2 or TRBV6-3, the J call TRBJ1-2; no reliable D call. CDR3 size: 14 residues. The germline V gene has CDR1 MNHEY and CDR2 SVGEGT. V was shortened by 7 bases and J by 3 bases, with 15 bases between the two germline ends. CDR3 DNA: TGTGCCAGCACCCCACGGTCAGGCGACTATGGCTACACCTTC. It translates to CASTPRSGDYGYTF.

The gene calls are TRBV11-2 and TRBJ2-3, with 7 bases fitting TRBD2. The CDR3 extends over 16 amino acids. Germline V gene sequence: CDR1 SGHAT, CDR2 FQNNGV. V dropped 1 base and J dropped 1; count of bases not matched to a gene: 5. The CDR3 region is CASSLVGGGRTDTQYF. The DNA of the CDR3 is TGTGCCAGCAGCTTAGTTGGGGGAGGGCGCACAGATACGCAGTATTTT.

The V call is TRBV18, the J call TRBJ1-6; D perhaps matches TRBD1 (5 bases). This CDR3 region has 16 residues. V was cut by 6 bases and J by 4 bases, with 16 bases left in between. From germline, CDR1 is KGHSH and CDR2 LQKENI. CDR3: CASSTRPGPYNSPLHF. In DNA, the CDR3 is TGTGCCAGCTCGACTAGGCCGGGGCCGTATAATTCACCCCTCCACTTT.

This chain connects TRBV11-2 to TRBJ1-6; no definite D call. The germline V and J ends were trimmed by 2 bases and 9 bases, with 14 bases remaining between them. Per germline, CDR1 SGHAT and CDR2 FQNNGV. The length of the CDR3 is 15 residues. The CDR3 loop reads CASSLNGISGSPLHF. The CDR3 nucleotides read TGTGCCAGCAGCTTAAATGGGATAAGCGGTTCACCCCTCCACTTT.

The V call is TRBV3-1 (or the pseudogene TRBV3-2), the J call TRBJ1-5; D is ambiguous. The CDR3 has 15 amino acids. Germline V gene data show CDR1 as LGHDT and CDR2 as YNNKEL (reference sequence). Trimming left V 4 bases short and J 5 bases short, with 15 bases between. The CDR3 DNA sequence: TGTGCCAGCAGCCCCCGCGGAGTTTTGGATCAGCCCCAGCATTTT. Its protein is CASSPRGVLDQPQHF.

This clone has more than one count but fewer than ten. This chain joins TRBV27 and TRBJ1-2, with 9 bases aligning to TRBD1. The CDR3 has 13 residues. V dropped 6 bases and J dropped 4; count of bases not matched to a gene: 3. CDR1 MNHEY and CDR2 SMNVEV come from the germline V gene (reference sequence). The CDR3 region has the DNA TGTGCCAGCAGCATGGACAGGGGCTATGGCTACACCTTC. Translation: CASSMDRGYGYTF.

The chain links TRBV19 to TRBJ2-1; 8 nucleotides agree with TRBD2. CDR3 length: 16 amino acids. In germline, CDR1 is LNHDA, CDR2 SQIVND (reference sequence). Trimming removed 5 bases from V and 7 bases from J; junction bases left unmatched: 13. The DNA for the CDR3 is TGTGCCAGTAGTCATCGGCTAGCGGGTGACGGGAATGAGCAGTTCTTC. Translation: CASSHRLAGDGNEQFF.

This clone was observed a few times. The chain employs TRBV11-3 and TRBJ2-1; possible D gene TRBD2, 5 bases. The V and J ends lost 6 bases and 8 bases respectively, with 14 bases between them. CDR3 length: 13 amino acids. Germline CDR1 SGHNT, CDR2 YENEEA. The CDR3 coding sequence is TGTGCCAGCAGGCGTTTAAGCGGCGATGAGCAGTTCTTC. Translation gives CASRRLSGDEQFF.

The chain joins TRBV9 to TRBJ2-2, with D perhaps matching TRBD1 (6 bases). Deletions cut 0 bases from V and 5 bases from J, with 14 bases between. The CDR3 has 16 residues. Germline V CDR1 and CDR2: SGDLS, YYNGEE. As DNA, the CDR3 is TGTGCCAGCAGCGTAGGGACAGACGGTAGAACCGGGGAGCTGTTTTTT. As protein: CASSVGTDGRTGELFF.

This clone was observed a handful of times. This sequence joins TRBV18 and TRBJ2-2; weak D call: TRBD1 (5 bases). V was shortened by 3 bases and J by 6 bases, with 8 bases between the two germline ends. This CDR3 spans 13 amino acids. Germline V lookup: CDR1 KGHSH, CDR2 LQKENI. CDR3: CASSPEGAGELFF. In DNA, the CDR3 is TGTGCCAGCTCACCGGAAGGGGCCGGGGAGCTGTTTTTT.

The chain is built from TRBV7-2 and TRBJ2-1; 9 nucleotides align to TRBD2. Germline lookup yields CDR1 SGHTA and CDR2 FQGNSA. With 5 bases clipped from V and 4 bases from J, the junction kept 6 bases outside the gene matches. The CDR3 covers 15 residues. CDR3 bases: TGTGCCAGCAGCCGGCGGGAGGGCCGATACAATGAGCAGTTCTTC. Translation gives CASSRREGRYNEQFF. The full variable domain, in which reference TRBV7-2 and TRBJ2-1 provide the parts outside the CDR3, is GAGVSQSPSNKVTEKGKDVELRCDPISGHTALYWYRQSLGQGLEFLIYFQGNSAPDKSGLPSDRFSAERTGGSVSTLTIQRTQQEDSAVYLCASSRREGRYNEQFFGPGTRLTVL.

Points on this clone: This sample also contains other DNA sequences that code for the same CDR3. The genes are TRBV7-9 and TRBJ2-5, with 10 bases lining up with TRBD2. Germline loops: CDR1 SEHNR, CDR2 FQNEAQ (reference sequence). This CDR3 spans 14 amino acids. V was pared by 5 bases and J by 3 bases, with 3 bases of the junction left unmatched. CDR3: CASSQGLAEETQYF. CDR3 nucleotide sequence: TGTGCCAGCAGCCAAGGACTAGCGGAAGAGACCCAGTACTTC.

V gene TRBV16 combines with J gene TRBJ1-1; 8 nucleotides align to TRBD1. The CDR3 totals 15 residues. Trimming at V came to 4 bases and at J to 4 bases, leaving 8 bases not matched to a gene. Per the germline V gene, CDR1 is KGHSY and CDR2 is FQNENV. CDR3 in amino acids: CASSPETGVGTEAFF. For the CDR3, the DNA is TGTGCCAGCAGCCCTGAGACAGGGGTGGGCACTGAAGCTTTCTTT.

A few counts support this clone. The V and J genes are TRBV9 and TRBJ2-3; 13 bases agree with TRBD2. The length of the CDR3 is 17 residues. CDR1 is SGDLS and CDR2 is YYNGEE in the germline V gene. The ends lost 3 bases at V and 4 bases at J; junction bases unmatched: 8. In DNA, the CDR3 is TGTGCCAGCAGCGCCCCGACTAGCGGGAGGTTGGCAGATACGCAGTATTTT. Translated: CASSAPTSGRLADTQYF.

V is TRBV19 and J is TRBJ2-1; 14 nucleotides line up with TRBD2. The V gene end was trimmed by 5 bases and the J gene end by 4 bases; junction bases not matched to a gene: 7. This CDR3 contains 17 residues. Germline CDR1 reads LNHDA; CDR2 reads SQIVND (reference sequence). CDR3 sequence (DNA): TGTGCCAGTAGTTCCCCAGGACTAGCGGGGGGTTACAATGAGCAGTTCTTC. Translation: CASSSPGLAGGYNEQFF.

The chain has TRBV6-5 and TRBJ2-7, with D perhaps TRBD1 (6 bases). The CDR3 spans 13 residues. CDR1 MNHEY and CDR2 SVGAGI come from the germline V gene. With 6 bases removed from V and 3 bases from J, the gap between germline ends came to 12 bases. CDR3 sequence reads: CASRLGQFYEQYF. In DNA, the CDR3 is TGTGCCAGCAGATTAGGACAGTTCTACGAGCAGTACTTC.

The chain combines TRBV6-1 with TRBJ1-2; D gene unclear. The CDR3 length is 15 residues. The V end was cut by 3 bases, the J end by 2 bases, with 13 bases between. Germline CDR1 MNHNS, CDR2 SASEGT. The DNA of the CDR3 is TGTGCCAGCAGTGAGACCGTTGGGAGGAACTATGGCTACACCTTC. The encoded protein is CASSETVGRNYGYTF.

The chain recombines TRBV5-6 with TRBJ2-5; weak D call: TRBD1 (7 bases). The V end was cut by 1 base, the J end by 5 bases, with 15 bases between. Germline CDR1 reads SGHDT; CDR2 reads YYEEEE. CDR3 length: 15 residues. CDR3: CASSLSPTGRETQYF. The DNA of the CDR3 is TGTGCCAGCAGCTTGTCCCCGACAGGGAGGGAGACCCAGTACTTC.

CDR3 in DNA: TGTGCCAGCAGCCAAGGCTGGGGCTCAGGGGGAGATGAGCAGTTCTTC. This codes for CASSQGWGSGGDEQFF. The chain is built from TRBV3-1 (or the pseudogene TRBV3-2) and TRBJ2-1; 7 positions agree with TRBD1. CDR1 LGHDT and CDR2 YNNKEL come from the germline V gene (reference sequence). The CDR3 spans 16 residues. The J segment lost 8 bases and the V segment lost 1 base, leaving 11 bases of the junction unmatched.